There are a few counts of the clone carrying this TCR beta chain. This CDR3 spans 14 amino acids. V dropped 0 bases and J dropped 11 bases, with 17 bases sitting between them. Germline V gene lookup returns CDR1 SGHRS and CDR2 YFSETQ. The sample belongs to a study of T-cell memory formation after mild COVID-19. TCRdb re-derived calls from the 5' RACE reads in MiXCR, one entry per CDR3 protein. The sample lists about 440,000 distinct CDR3 sequences, 15% to 20% occurring once. V and J are TRBV5-1 and TRBJ1-1; D is uncertain. The TCR sequence derives from an adult woman who had mild COVID-19 (a few samples of this study predate the infection). Cell type and time point are not known. Sequences were obtained from PBMCs or a T cell subset sorted from them (not recorded which). CDR3 bases: TGCGCCAGCAGCTTGGGGCCCGGGGAAAGAGATGCTTTCTTT. Translating gives CASSLGPGERDAFF.